This is a list of T cell receptor beta chains from one sample in a study of T cells in Graves' hyperthyroidism and ophthalmopathy. TCRdb ran MiXCR on the multiplex PCR reads and lists one entry per CDR3 protein. This table holds roughly 200,000 distinct CDR3 sequences, approximately 16% found once. Sequenced: blood. The receptor source for this set is a man aged 35 to 55 with Graves' hyperthyroidism. Each CDR3 is given without its conserved first and last residue. A D gene is named only where the DNA matches it firmly. Expanded clones are given a class, and other clones once, few, many or no size at all.

d_gene: -; v_gene: TRBV4-1; j_gene: TRBJ1-6; abundance: many; CDR3aa: ATASGLRSSPLH
d_gene: -; v_gene: TRBV29-1; j_gene: TRBJ1-4; abundance: -; CDR3aa: SVGAGRNEKLF
d_gene: -; v_gene: TRBV30; j_gene: TRBJ2-7; abundance: many; CDR3aa: AWSETGTSYEQY
d_gene: -; v_gene: TRBV5-6; j_gene: TRBJ2-1; abundance: many; CDR3aa: ASSLTPVSSYNEQF
d_gene: TRBD2; v_gene: TRBV3-1; j_gene: TRBJ2-1; abundance: many; CDR3aa: ASSLSGGPHNEQF
d_gene: -; v_gene: TRBV18; j_gene: TRBJ1-5; abundance: many; CDR3aa: ASSRGASQPQH
d_gene: -; v_gene: TRBV3-1; j_gene: TRBJ1-2; abundance: few; CDR3aa: ASMGYYGYT
d_gene: TRBD1; v_gene: TRBV4-1; j_gene: TRBJ2-7; abundance: few; CDR3aa: ASSTQGTGGEWQY
d_gene: -; v_gene: TRBV7-2; j_gene: TRBJ2-7; abundance: few; CDR3aa: ASSLGSRDFFVEQY
d_gene: -; v_gene: TRBV15; j_gene: TRBJ1-1; abundance: -; CDR3aa: ATSRDNTEAL
d_gene: -; v_gene: TRBV3-1; j_gene: TRBJ1-2; abundance: many; CDR3aa: ASSPTGYGYT
d_gene: -; v_gene: TRBV7-2; j_gene: TRBJ2-3; abundance: many; CDR3aa: ASSLEGVRGTDTQY
d_gene: TRBD2; v_gene: TRBV11-2; j_gene: TRBJ2-1; abundance: -; CDR3aa: ASSRLAGSNEQF
d_gene: -; v_gene: TRBV12-3/TRBV12-4; j_gene: TRBJ1-2; abundance: many; CDR3aa: ASSTSNFYGYT
d_gene: -; v_gene: TRBV19; j_gene: TRBJ1-1; abundance: many; CDR3aa: ASSIGLETEAF
d_gene: -; v_gene: TRBV7-9; j_gene: TRBJ2-1; abundance: -; CDR3aa: ASSFKGDEQF
d_gene: -; v_gene: TRBV5-6; j_gene: TRBJ1-5; abundance: few; CDR3aa: ASSSKKGNQPQH
d_gene: TRBD2; v_gene: TRBV7-3; j_gene: TRBJ2-3; abundance: -; CDR3aa: ASSRLALSTDTQY
d_gene: -; v_gene: TRBV20-1; j_gene: TRBJ2-3; abundance: -; CDR3aa: SASSLRATLGDTQY
d_gene: TRBD2; v_gene: TRBV3-1; j_gene: TRBJ2-7; abundance: many; CDR3aa: ASSGLAGTLEQY
d_gene: TRBD1; v_gene: TRBV7-2; j_gene: TRBJ2-7; abundance: -; CDR3aa: ASSPWDRGNERY
d_gene: -; v_gene: TRBV6-2/TRBV6-3; j_gene: TRBJ2-3; abundance: many; CDR3aa: ASSPRFTGLSTDTQY
d_gene: TRBD1; v_gene: TRBV20-1; j_gene: TRBJ2-3; abundance: many; CDR3aa: SALGRQGRTDTQY
d_gene: TRBD1; v_gene: TRBV6-2/TRBV6-3; j_gene: TRBJ2-3; abundance: -; CDR3aa: ASSWDRGGQTDTQY
d_gene: TRBD1; v_gene: TRBV28; j_gene: TRBJ1-5; abundance: many; CDR3aa: ASRRVGTGVSNQPQH
d_gene: TRBD1; v_gene: TRBV20-1; j_gene: TRBJ1-5; abundance: -; CDR3aa: SAKQGLRQPQH
d_gene: -; v_gene: TRBV7-2; j_gene: TRBJ2-7; abundance: many; CDR3aa: ASSAGTESSYEQY
d_gene: TRBD2; v_gene: TRBV4-2; j_gene: TRBJ2-3; abundance: -; CDR3aa: ASSQGTSGGAWSDTQY
d_gene: -; v_gene: TRBV6-1; j_gene: TRBJ1-2; abundance: -; CDR3aa: ASSPTGGPTHYGYT
d_gene: TRBD1; v_gene: TRBV6-2/TRBV6-3; j_gene: TRBJ2-3; abundance: -; CDR3aa: ASSYSGGGTDTQY
d_gene: TRBD1; v_gene: TRBV6-1; j_gene: TRBJ1-2; abundance: many; CDR3aa: ASSGGQNYGYT
d_gene: -; v_gene: TRBV5-1; j_gene: TRBJ1-6; abundance: many; CDR3aa: ASSSAGSPLH
d_gene: -; v_gene: TRBV7-6; j_gene: TRBJ1-2; abundance: many; CDR3aa: ASSPRPLNYGYT
d_gene: -; v_gene: TRBV5-5; j_gene: TRBJ2-7; abundance: few; CDR3aa: ASSTGTDLEQY
d_gene: TRBD1; v_gene: TRBV7-8; j_gene: TRBJ2-3; abundance: many; CDR3aa: ASSPGTGGASTDTQY
d_gene: -; v_gene: TRBV20-1; j_gene: TRBJ2-1; abundance: many; CDR3aa: SATGKKRDAGFDEQF
d_gene: TRBD1; v_gene: TRBV28; j_gene: TRBJ1-1; abundance: many; CDR3aa: ASMTGVGAF
d_gene: TRBD1; v_gene: TRBV7-2; j_gene: TRBJ2-3; abundance: -; CDR3aa: ASSPGQGNLLKQY
d_gene: -; v_gene: TRBV4-1; j_gene: TRBJ2-7; abundance: few; CDR3aa: ASSEDWVGNSYEQY
d_gene: TRBD2; v_gene: TRBV6-1; j_gene: TRBJ2-5; abundance: many; CDR3aa: ASSTISGGPQETQY
d_gene: -; v_gene: TRBV7-2; j_gene: TRBJ2-3; abundance: -; CDR3aa: ASSLGVGPSTDTQY
d_gene: -; v_gene: TRBV2; j_gene: TRBJ1-4; abundance: many; CDR3aa: ASRENEKLF
d_gene: -; v_gene: TRBV5-1; j_gene: TRBJ1-5; abundance: many; CDR3aa: ASSLIPNQPQH
d_gene: -; v_gene: TRBV11-2; j_gene: TRBJ2-5; abundance: many; CDR3aa: ASSTRGITSQETQY